This entry describes one T cell receptor (beta chain). The method was immunoSEQ multiplex PCR; TCRdb's version includes in-frame clones alone and lacks a portion of them. The table has around 84,000 clones, about 90% seen once. The source of the sample is a study of identifying expanded T cells in peripheral blood. No infections or other immune events were documented during collection. Germline loops: CDR1 LNHDA, CDR2 SQIVND (reference sequence). With 6 bases removed from V and 0 bases from J, the gap between germline ends came to 14 bases. This CDR3 has 15 residues. The sequenced sample consisted of blood. The chain employs TRBV19 and TRBJ1-1; TRBD1 might be the D (5 bases). This TCR derives from a person aged 18-70 years in good health. CDR3 nucleotides: TGTGCCAGTAGCTGGGGGGGGAGGATGAACACTGAAGCTTTCTTT. It codes for CASSWGGRMNTEAFF.